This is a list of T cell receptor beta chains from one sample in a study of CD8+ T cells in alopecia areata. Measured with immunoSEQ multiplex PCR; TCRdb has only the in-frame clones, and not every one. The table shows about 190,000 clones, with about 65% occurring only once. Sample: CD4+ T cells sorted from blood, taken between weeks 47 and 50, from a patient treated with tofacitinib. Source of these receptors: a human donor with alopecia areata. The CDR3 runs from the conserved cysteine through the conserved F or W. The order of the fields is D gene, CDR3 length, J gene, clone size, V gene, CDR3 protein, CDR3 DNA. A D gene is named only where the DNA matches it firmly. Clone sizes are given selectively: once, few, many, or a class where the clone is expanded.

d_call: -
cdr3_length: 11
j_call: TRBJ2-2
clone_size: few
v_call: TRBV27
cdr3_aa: CASSPSGELFF
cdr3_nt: TGTGCCAGCAGTCCATCCGGGGAGCTGTTTTTT

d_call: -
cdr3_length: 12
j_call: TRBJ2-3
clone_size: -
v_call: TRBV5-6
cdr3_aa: CASSSDWDTQYF
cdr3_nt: TGTGCCAGCAGCTCCGACTGGGATACGCAGTATTTT

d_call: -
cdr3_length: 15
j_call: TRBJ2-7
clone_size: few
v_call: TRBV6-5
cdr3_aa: CASSYSWDGPYEQYF
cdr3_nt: TGTGCCAGCAGTTACTCTTGGGACGGACCCTACGAGCAGTACTTC

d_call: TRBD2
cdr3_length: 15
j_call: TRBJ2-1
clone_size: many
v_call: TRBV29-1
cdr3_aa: CSVEFSGGPYNEQFF
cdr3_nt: TGCAGCGTTGAATTTAGCGGGGGCCCCTACAATGAGCAGTTCTTC

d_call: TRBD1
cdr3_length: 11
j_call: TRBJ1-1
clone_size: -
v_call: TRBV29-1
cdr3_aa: CSVGQGGEAFF
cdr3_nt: TGCAGCGTTGGACAGGGCGGCGAAGCTTTCTTT

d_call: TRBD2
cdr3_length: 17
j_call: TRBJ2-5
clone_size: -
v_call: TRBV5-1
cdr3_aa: CASSKSPSGGIRETQYF
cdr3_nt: TGCGCCAGCAGCAAATCCCCCTCCGGGGGGATCAGGGAGACCCAGTACTTC

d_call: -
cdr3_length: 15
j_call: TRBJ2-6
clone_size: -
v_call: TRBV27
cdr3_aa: CASSYQGSGANVLTF
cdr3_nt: TGTGCCAGCAGCTACCAGGGGTCTGGGGCCAACGTCCTGACTTTC

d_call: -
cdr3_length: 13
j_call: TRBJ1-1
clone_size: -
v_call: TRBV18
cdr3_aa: CASSTKDGTEAFF
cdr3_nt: TGTGCCAGCTCAACGAAAGACGGCACTGAAGCTTTCTTT

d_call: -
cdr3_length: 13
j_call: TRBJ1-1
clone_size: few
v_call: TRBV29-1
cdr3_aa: CSAVRGSNTEAFF
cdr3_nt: TGCAGCGCCGTCCGGGGATCGAACACTGAAGCTTTCTTT

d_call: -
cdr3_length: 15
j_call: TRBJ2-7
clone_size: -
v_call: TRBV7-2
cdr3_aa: CASSLQGIGSYEQYF
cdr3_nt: TGTGCCAGCAGCTTACAGGGGATTGGTTCCTACGAGCAGTACTTC

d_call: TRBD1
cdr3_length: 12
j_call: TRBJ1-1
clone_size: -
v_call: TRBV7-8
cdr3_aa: CASSPGTAEAFF
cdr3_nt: TGTGCCAGCAGCCCGGGGACAGCGGAAGCTTTCTTT

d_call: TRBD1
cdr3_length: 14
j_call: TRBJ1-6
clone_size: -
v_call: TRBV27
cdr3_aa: CASKDRGYNSPLHF
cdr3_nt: TGTGCCAGCAAGGACAGGGGGTATAATTCACCCCTCCACTTT

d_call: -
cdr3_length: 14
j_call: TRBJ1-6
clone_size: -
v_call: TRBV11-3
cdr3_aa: CASSLGTYNSPLHF
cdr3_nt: TGTGCCAGCAGCTTAGGCACCTATAATTCACCCCTCCACTTT

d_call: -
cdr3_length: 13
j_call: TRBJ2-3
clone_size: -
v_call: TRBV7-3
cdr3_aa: CASSLTPTDTQYF
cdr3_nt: TGTGCCAGCAGCTTAACACCCACAGATACGCAGTATTTT

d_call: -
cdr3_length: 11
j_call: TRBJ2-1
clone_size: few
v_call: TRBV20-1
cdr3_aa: CSATKHNEQFF
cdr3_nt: TGCAGTGCGACGAAACACAATGAGCAGTTCTTC

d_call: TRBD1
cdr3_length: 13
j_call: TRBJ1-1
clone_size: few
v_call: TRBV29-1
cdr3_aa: CSVGGTGNTEAFF
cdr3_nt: TGCAGCGTCGGGGGGACAGGGAACACTGAAGCTTTCTTT

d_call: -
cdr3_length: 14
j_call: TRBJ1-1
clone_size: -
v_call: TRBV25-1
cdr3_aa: CASSEWGGGTEAFF
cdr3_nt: TGTGCCAGCAGTGAATGGGGGGGTGGCACTGAAGCTTTCTTT

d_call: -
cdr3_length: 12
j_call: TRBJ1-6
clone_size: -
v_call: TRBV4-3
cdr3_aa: CASSFRDSPLHF
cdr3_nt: TGCGCCAGCAGTTTCAGGGATTCACCCCTCCACTTT

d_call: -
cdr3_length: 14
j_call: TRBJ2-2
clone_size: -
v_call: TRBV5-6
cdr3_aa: CASSLVVNTGELFF
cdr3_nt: TGTGCCAGCAGCTTGGTAGTGAACACCGGGGAGCTGTTTTTT

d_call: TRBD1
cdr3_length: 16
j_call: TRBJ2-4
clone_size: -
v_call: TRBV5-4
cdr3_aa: CASSPDRALAKNIQYF
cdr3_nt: TGTGCCAGCAGCCCGGACAGGGCTCTAGCCAAAAACATTCAGTACTTC

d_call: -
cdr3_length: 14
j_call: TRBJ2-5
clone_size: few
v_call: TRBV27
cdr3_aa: CATKSLRSGETQYF
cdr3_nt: TGTGCCACCAAGAGCCTTCGTTCTGGGGAGACCCAGTACTTC

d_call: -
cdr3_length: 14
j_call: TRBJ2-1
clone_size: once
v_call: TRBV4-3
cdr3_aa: CASSPGVEYNEQFF
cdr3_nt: TGCGCCAGCAGCCCTGGTGTGGAGTACAATGAGCAGTTCTTC

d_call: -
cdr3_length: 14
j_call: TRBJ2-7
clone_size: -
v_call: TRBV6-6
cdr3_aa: CASRETGSSYEQYF
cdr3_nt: TGTGCCAGCAGAGAAACAGGGAGCTCCTACGAGCAGTACTTC

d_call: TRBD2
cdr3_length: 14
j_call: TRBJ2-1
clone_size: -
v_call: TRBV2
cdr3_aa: CASRAGLEGGEQFF
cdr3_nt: TGTGCCAGTAGAGCGGGACTAGAAGGGGGTGAGCAGTTCTTC

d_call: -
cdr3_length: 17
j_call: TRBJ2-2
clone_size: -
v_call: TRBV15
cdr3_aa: CATSRDRLSTYTGELFF
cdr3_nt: TGTGCCACCAGCAGAGATCGATTGAGCACATACACCGGGGAGCTGTTTTTT

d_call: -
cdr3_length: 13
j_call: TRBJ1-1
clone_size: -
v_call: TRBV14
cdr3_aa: CASSLLRNTEAFF
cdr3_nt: TGTGCCAGCAGCCTGCTCAGGAACACTGAAGCTTTCTTT

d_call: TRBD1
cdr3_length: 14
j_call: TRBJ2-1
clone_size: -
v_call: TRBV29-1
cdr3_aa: CSVQNRGSYNEQFF
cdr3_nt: TGCAGCGTTCAAAACAGGGGGTCCTACAATGAGCAGTTCTTC

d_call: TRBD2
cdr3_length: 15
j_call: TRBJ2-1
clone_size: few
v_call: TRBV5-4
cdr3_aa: CASSLSSGTYNEQFF
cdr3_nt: TGTGCCAGCAGCTTAAGTAGCGGGACCTACAATGAGCAGTTCTTC

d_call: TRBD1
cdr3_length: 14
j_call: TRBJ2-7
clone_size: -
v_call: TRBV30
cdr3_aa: CAWSVLTGAYEQYF
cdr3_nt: TGTGCCTGGAGTGTACTTACAGGGGCCTACGAGCAGTACTTC

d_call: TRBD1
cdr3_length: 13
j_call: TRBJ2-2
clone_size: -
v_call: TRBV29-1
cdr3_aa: CSAVTGAVGELFF
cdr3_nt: TGCAGCGCCGTGACAGGGGCTGTCGGGGAGCTGTTTTTT

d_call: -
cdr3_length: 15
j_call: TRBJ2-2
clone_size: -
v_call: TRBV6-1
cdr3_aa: CASSEVREPTGELFF
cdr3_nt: TGTGCCAGCAGTGAAGTCCGGGAGCCCACCGGGGAGCTGTTTTTT

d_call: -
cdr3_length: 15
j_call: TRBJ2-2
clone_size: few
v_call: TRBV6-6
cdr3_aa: CASSLDGQNTGELFF
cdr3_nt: TGTGCCAGCAGTCTGGACGGACAGAACACCGGGGAGCTGTTTTTT

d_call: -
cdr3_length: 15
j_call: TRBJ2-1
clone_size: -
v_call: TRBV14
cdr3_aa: CASSRGWGSYNEQFF
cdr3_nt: TGTGCCAGCAGCCGTGGATGGGGCTCCTACAATGAGCAGTTCTTC